This passage covers 30 T cell receptor beta chains from one sample sequenced in a study of spatial heterogeneity in lung cancer. As for time point: sample taken at primary tumor resection. TCRdb recomputed calls from the 5' RACE reads with MiXCR, one row per CDR3 protein. The sample includes some 11,000 distinct CDR3 sequences, under 6.5% of them seen just once. The starting material was PBMCs, obtained at surgery. Receptors originate from a male donor with early-stage non-small cell lung cancer.

At least ten counts were recorded for this clonotype. The chain employs TRBV7-9 and TRBJ2-6; D unclear. Germline-derived CDR1 and CDR2 are SEHNR and FQNEAQ (reference sequence). V lost 4 bases, J lost 0 bases, and 7 bases lay in between. The CDR3 length is 15 residues. This CDR3 reads CASSSLSSGANVLTF. The CDR3 DNA sequence: TGTGCCAGCAGCTCGCTGAGCTCTGGGGCCAACGTCCTGACTTTC.

This clonotype was counted ten times or more. The chain links TRBV5-1 to TRBJ2-5, with 7 bases that match TRBD2. CDR3 length: 16 amino acids. Germline V gene lookup returns CDR1 SGHRS and CDR2 YFSETQ. J gave up 3 bases and V 5 bases, and 13 bases lay outside the gene matches. The CDR3, as DNA: TGCGCCAGCAGAGATACAGCGGGACTATTGAAAGAGACCCAGTACTTC. Protein: CASRDTAGLLKETQYF. The variable domain in full, completed from reference TRBV5-1 and TRBJ2-5, reads KAGVTQTPRYLIKTRGQQVTLSCSPISGHRSVSWYQQTPGQGLQFLFEYFSETQRNKGNFPGRFSGRQFSNSRSEMNVSTLELGDSALYLCASRDTAGLLKETQYFGPGTRLLVL.

This clonotype was detected only a few times. J is TRBJ2-5 and V is TRBV5-4, with 9 bases that match TRBD1. J gave up 4 bases and V 2 bases, and 3 bases lay outside the gene matches. Germline CDR1 and CDR2: SGHNT and YYREEE (reference sequence). CDR3 length: 14 amino acids. DNA of the CDR3: TGTGCCAGCAGCTTCGGACAGGGGATAGAGACCCAGTACTTC. It codes for CASSFGQGIETQYF.

This clonotype is classed as medium-sized (0.01 to 0.1%). V is TRBV7-9 and J is TRBJ2-1; D possibly corresponds to TRBD2 (6 bases). Looked up from germline, CDR1 is SEHNR and CDR2 is FQNEAQ (reference sequence). This CDR3 comprises 15 residues. The ends were cut back, 2 bases at V and 0 bases at J, with 8 bases in the middle. The CDR3 DNA reads as TGTGCCAGCAGCTTACGGGGGAGCTCCTACAATGAGCAGTTCTTC. Translated, it gives CASSLRGSSYNEQFF.

This clonotype showed up many times. The rearrangement links TRBV18 to TRBJ1-1; D not certain. V dropped 3 bases and J dropped 7 bases, with 9 bases sitting between them. The germline V gene encodes CDR1 KGHSH and CDR2 LQKENI. CDR3 size: 12 residues. This chain's CDR3 is CASSPPDHEAFF. In DNA form, the CDR3 reads TGTGCCAGCTCACCCCCGGACCATGAAGCTTTCTTT.

Ten or more counts support this clonotype. V is TRBV2 and J is TRBJ2-7; TRBD1 is a possible D gene (6 bases). Germline assignment: CDR1 SNHLY and CDR2 FYNNEI. V was shortened by 4 bases and J by 3 bases, with 13 bases between the two germline ends. This CDR3 comprises 14 residues. CDR3 in amino acids: CASSAQGSNYEQYF. CDR3 coding DNA: TGTGCCAGCAGTGCACAGGGATCAAACTACGAGCAGTACTTC.

By its share, this clonotype is medium-sized (0.01 to 0.1%). The chain uses TRBV6-2 or TRBV6-3 and TRBJ2-4, with D unclear. The CDR3 loop spans 16 amino acids. Germline V CDR1 and CDR2: MNHEY, SVGEGT. Trimming removed 5 bases from V and 0 bases from J, with 14 bases in between. The CDR3 reads CASSRIADGAKNIQYF. Written as DNA, the CDR3 is TGTGCCAGCAGTAGAATCGCGGACGGAGCCAAAAACATTCAGTACTTC.

This clonotype qualifies as medium-sized. V gene TRBV27 combines with J gene TRBJ2-7, with 8 positions matching TRBD1. With V trimmed by 4 bases and J by 2 bases, 4 bases remained unmatched. This CDR3 contains 14 residues. Germline CDR1 and CDR2: MNHEY and SMNVEV (reference sequence). Here the CDR3 reads CASSYGTGPYEQYF. The CDR3 coding sequence is TGTGCCAGCAGTTACGGGACAGGCCCCTACGAGCAGTACTTC.

By sample share, this clonotype is medium-sized. V usage is TRBV11-2 and J usage is TRBJ2-3; 10 bases are shared with TRBD2. CDR3 length: 15 amino acids. Germline CDR1 reads SGHAT; CDR2 reads FQNNGV. V dropped 4 bases and J dropped 2; count of bases not matched to a gene: 3. CDR3 DNA: TGTGCCAGCAGCTCTAGCGGGAGTGACACAGATACGCAGTATTTT. This sequence encodes CASSSSGSDTDTQYF.

This clonotype was counted a few times. The chain combines TRBV28 with TRBJ2-7, with 9 bases lining up with TRBD2. The V segment lost 3 bases and the J segment 0 bases; nucleotides outside the gene matches: 6. The CDR3 length is 16 residues. In germline, CDR1 is MDHEN, CDR2 SYDVKM. The CDR3 DNA reads TGTGCCAGCAGTTTCCCAGCGGGAGGACTCTCCTACGAGCAGTACTTC. Translation: CASSFPAGGLSYEQYF.

This clonotype was seen at least ten times. V is TRBV28 and J is TRBJ1-5, with a tentative D call TRBD1 (5 bases). V was shortened by 3 bases and J by 4 bases, with 13 bases between the two germline ends. This CDR3 contains 15 residues. Per germline, CDR1 MDHEN and CDR2 SYDVKM. CDR3: CASSLARQGNQPQHF. For the CDR3, the DNA is TGTGCCAGCAGTTTGGCGAGGCAGGGAAATCAGCCCCAGCATTTT.

This clonotype has at least ten counts. DNA for the CDR3: TGCGCCAGTCAGAGGAGTGCGGGCACCGGGGAGCTGTTTTTT. Translated, it gives CASQRSAGTGELFF. The chain combines TRBV10-2 with TRBJ2-2; tentatively, D is TRBD2 (5 bases). Germline V gene sequence: CDR1 WSHSY, CDR2 SAAADI. The CDR3 is made up of 14 amino acids. Trimming removed 9 bases from V and 4 bases from J, with 15 bases in between.

V and J are TRBV5-6 and TRBJ2-3; 9 nucleotides line up with TRBD2. Looked up from germline, CDR1 is SGHDT and CDR2 is YYEEEE. The length of the CDR3 is 16 residues. V was clipped by 2 bases and J by 5 bases; unmatched bases: 9. CDR3 residues: CASSLIGGRARDTQYF. In DNA form, the CDR3 reads TGTGCCAGCAGCTTAATTGGCGGGAGGGCGAGAGATACGCAGTATTTT.

The table lists this clonotype with many counts. The rearrangement uses TRBV7-6 and TRBJ1-4; D gene unclear. The CDR3 runs to 16 residues. CDR1 and CDR2 from the germline V gene are SGHVS and FNYEAQ. Trimming pared 5 bases from V and 7 bases from J, leaving 20 bases between. The CDR3 spells CASSPQTGSMTEKLFF. In DNA form, the CDR3 reads TGTGCCAGCAGCCCCCAAACGGGGTCCATGACTGAAAAACTGTTTTTT.

This clonotype appeared many times. The CDR3 region is CASSTSGTDTQYF. The CDR3 DNA follows: TGCGCCAGCAGCACTAGCGGAACAGATACGCAGTATTTT. The chain has TRBV5-1 and TRBJ2-3; 8 positions agree with TRBD2. Germline V gives CDR1 SGHRS, CDR2 YFSETQ. The CDR3 covers 13 residues. V was pared by 4 bases and J by 3 bases, with 1 base of the junction left unmatched. Using reference TRBV5-1 and TRBJ2-3 for the parts outside the CDR3, the full variable domain is KAGVTQTPRYLIKTRGQQVTLSCSPISGHRSVSWYQQTPGQGLQFLFEYFSETQRNKGNFPGRFSGRQFSNSRSEMNVSTLELGDSALYLCASSTSGTDTQYFGPGTRLTVL.

This clonotype is medium-sized by share. The DNA of the CDR3 is TGCGCCAGCAGCTTGCCCAGTCAGACCGGGGAGCTGTTTTTT. It is translated as CASSLPSQTGELFF. The rearrangement joins TRBV5-1 to TRBJ2-2; no firm D call. Trimming cost V 1 base and J 5 bases, with 9 bases left between them. Germline loops: CDR1 SGHRS, CDR2 YFSETQ. This CDR3 comprises 14 residues.

This clonotype occurred many times. The chain recombines TRBV9 with TRBJ2-5; 8 bases agree with TRBD1. Trimming at V came to 3 bases and at J to 2 bases, leaving 6 bases not matched to a gene. CDR1 and CDR2 (germline): SGDLS, YYNGEE. The CDR3 length is 15 residues. CDR3 sequence reads: CASSGGTGRQETQYF. The CDR3 region has the DNA TGTGCCAGCAGCGGCGGGACAGGTCGGCAAGAGACCCAGTACTTC. Looking up the rest from reference TRBV9 and TRBJ2-5 gives the full variable domain: DSGVTQTPKHLITATGQRVTLRCSPRSGDLSVYWYQQSLDQGLQFLIQYYNGEERAKGNILERFSAQQFPDLHSELNLSSLELGDSALYFCASSGGTGRQETQYFGPGTRLLVL.

This clonotype was counted many times. The CDR3 coding sequence is TGTGCCAGCAGCATTCTGAGCGGAAACACAGATACGCAGTATTTT. It codes for CASSILSGNTDTQYF. V usage is TRBV11-2 and J usage is TRBJ2-3; perhaps TRBD2 as D (5 bases). There are 15 residues in the CDR3. Germline values: CDR1 SGHAT, CDR2 FQNNGV. V was clipped by 5 bases and J by 2 bases, with 14 bases between them.

This clonotype was counted at least ten times. The chain carries TRBV12-3 or TRBV12-4 and TRBJ1-5, with 7 bases fitting TRBD1. The CDR3 spans 18 residues. The junction had 13 bases not matched to a gene; V was cut back by 2 bases and J by 3 bases. Written as DNA, the CDR3 is TGTGCCAGCAGTTTACTGGAGGGCTCCGACAGGGTCAATCAGCCCCAGCATTTT. This sequence encodes CASSLLEGSDRVNQPQHF.

This clonotype was found many times. V usage is TRBV12-3 or TRBV12-4 and J usage is TRBJ2-3; 7 positions match TRBD2. This CDR3 has 15 amino acids. V shed 5 bases and J 1 base; nucleotides not matched to a gene: 6. The CDR3 DNA reads TGTGCCAGCAGTCCTGGACTAGACCGCACAGATACGCAGTATTTT. Translating it yields CASSPGLDRTDTQYF.

This clonotype was seen many times. The gene calls are TRBV6-5 and TRBJ1-2, with unresolved D. Germline V gives CDR1 MNHEY, CDR2 SVGAGI. The V and J ends lost 4 bases and 12 bases respectively, with 18 bases between them. The CDR3 totals 13 residues. The DNA for the CDR3 is TGTGCCAGCAGTTTTGGCGGGATTGGAAATAACACCTTC. Translated, it gives CASSFGGIGNNTF.

This clonotype occurred many times. The chain combines TRBV20-1 with TRBJ2-5; D unresolved. This CDR3 has 14 residues. Looked up from germline, CDR1 is DFQATT and CDR2 is SNEGSKA (reference sequence). V dropped 0 bases and J dropped 2 bases, with 10 bases sitting between them. The CDR3: CSARDLKLQETQYF. The CDR3 nucleotides are TGCAGTGCTAGAGATTTGAAACTGCAAGAGACCCAGTACTTC.

This clonotype was observed many times. V usage is TRBV7-8 and J usage is TRBJ1-5; D gene unclear. Germline V gene data show CDR1 as SGHVS and CDR2 as FQNEAQ. Trimming pared 4 bases from V and 0 bases from J, leaving 16 bases between. The CDR3 sequence is 17 residues long. The CDR3 nucleotides read TGTGCCAGCAGCTCCCACCTCTCTTCTGATAGCAATCAGCCCCAGCATTTT. Translating gives CASSSHLSSDSNQPQHF.

The sample holds many counts of this clonotype. This chain links TRBV27 with TRBJ2-1, with no clear D. The CDR3 is 13 amino acids. CDR1 MNHEY and CDR2 SMNVEV come from the germline V gene (reference sequence). Trimming took off 2 bases at V and 5 bases at J, with 7 bases between the two ends. CDR3 coding DNA: TGTGCCAGCAGTTTACTTGCAGACAATGAGCAGTTCTTC. This translates into CASSLLADNEQFF.

By sample fraction, this clonotype is medium-sized. The chain recombines TRBV14 with TRBJ2-7, with D unclear. V lost 3 bases and J 6 bases, leaving 12 bases between the germline ends. From germline, CDR1 is SGHDN and CDR2 FVKESK. This CDR3 spans 13 amino acids. The CDR3 bases are TGTGCCAGCAGCCAGCTCCAAACTTCCGAGCAGTACTTC. This encodes CASSQLQTSEQYF.

The CDR3 is CASTKGGKTDTQYF. The CDR3 DNA follows: TGTGCCAGCACTAAAGGGGGCAAGACAGATACGCAGTATTTT. The rearrangement joins TRBV6-2 or TRBV6-3 to TRBJ2-3, with 7 bases lining up with TRBD1. CDR3 size: 14 residues. After removal of 7 bases from V and 3 bases from J, the junction contained 7 bases not matched to a gene. Germline V gene data show CDR1 as MNHEY and CDR2 as SVGEGT.

This clonotype was seen many times. The rearrangement links TRBV12-3 or TRBV12-4 to TRBJ2-1; 10 bases are a match to TRBD1. The CDR3 loop spans 19 amino acids. Trimming at V came to 5 bases and at J to 0 bases, leaving 13 bases not matched to a gene. This CDR3 is CASSPGDRGPLSSYNEQFF. The CDR3 DNA reads as TGTGCCAGCAGTCCGGGGGACAGGGGTCCCCTAAGCTCCTACAATGAGCAGTTCTTC.

This clonotype was seen repeatedly, ten times or more. The chain combines TRBV4-3 with TRBJ2-1; 9 nucleotides line up with TRBD1. With 0 bases clipped from V and 7 bases from J, the junction kept 4 bases outside the gene matches. The CDR3 sequence is 15 residues long. Germline V gene sequence: CDR1 LGHNA, CDR2 YSLEER. In DNA form, the CDR3 reads TGCGCCAGCAGCCAAGATCGACAGGGGGTAAATGAGCAGTTCTTC. Encoded protein: CASSQDRQGVNEQFF.

In its sample, this clonotype ranks as medium-sized. This rearrangement joins TRBV18 to TRBJ2-7; D is possibly TRBD1 (7 bases). This CDR3 is 13 amino acids long. CDR1 and CDR2 (germline): KGHSH, LQKENI. The ends were cut back, 6 bases at V and 11 bases at J, with 20 bases in the middle. For the CDR3, the DNA is TGTGCCAGCTCTCAGAGGCAGGGGGAGGATGAGTACTTC. It codes for CASSQRQGEDEYF. The whole variable domain, remainder taken from reference TRBV18 and TRBJ2-7, is NAGVMQNPRHLVRRRGQEARLRCSPMKGHSHVYWYRQLPEEGLKFMVYLQKENIIDESGMPKERFSAEFPKEGPSILRIQQVVRGDSAAYFCASSQRQGEDEYFGPGTRLTVT.

By share, this clonotype ranks as medium-sized. This chain connects TRBV28 to TRBJ2-3; 11 bases align to TRBD2. Losses at the gene ends were 7 bases for V and 10 bases for J; bases not matched to a gene: 13. From germline, CDR1 is MDHEN and CDR2 SYDVKM. There are 15 residues in the CDR3. The CDR3 DNA follows: TGTGCCAGCAACCAACTAGCGGGGGCAGTAAACCCGCAGTATTTT. It yields the protein CASNQLAGAVNPQYF.